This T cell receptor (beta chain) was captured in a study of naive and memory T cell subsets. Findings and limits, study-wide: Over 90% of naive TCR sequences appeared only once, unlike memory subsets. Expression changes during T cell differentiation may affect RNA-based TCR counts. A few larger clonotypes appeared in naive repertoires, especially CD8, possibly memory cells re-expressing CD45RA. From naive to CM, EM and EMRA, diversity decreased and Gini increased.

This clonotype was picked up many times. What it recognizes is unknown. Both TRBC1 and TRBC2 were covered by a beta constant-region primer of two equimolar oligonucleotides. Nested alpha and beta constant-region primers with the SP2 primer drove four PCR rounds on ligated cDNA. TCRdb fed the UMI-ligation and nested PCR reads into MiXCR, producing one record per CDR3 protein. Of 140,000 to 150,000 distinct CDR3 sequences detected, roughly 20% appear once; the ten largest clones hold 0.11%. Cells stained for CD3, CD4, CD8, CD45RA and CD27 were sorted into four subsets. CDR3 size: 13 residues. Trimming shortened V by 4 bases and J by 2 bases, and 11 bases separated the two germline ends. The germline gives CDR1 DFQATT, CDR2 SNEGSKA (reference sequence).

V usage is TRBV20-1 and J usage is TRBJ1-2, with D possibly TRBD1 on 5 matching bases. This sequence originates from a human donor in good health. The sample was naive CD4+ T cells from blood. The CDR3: CSAMMGQNYGYTF. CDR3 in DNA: TGCAGTGCTATGATGGGGCAGAACTATGGCTACACCTTC.